Below, 24 T cell receptor beta chains from the same sample are listed, as sequenced in a study of blood T cell repertoires in COVID-19 (TCRdb year 2020). The library relied on the immunoSEQ multiplex PCR assay. TCRdb re-hosts the immuneACCESS table, in-frame sequences only. Its copies lack some clones; in the studies checked, an unresolved V gene accounts for under half of them, and the cause for the rest is not known. A total of tens of thousands of clones appear in this sample, 60% to 80% of them only once. The ten biggest clones cover under 3% of the sample. Sample: peripheral blood. All receptors derive from an older man with COVID-19, enrolled during active disease.

This rearrangement joins TRBV5-1 to TRBJ2-1, with D hard to call. Trimming took off 0 bases at V and 0 bases at J, with 10 bases between the two ends. This CDR3 is built from 16 residues. The germline V gene encodes CDR1 SGHRS and CDR2 YFSETQ. This chain's CDR3 is CASSLGRAGSYNEQFF. In nucleotides, the CDR3 is TGCGCCAGCAGCTTGGGCCGCGCCGGCTCCTACAATGAGCAGTTCTTC.

This chain connects TRBV19 to TRBJ1-2; D unclear. The CDR3 runs to 14 residues. Germline loops: CDR1 LNHDA, CDR2 SQIVND (reference sequence). Trimming took 1 base from V and 8 from J, leaving 14 bases between them. The CDR3 sequence: CASSIVAGESGYTF. In nucleotides, the CDR3 is TGTGCCAGTAGTATAGTAGCCGGGGAATCCGGCTACACCTTC.

The gene calls are TRBV27 and TRBJ2-7; 7 bases are shared with TRBD1. CDR3 length: 12 residues. J gave up 3 bases and V 6 bases, and 2 bases lay outside the gene matches. Looked up from germline, CDR1 is MNHEY and CDR2 is SMNVEV (reference sequence). CDR3 loop: CASRGQNYEQYF. DNA of the CDR3: TGTGCCAGCAGGGGACAGAACTACGAGCAGTACTTC.

The chain links TRBV30 to TRBJ1-3, with a possible D match to TRBD1 (5 bases). The germline V gene has CDR1 GTSNPN and CDR2 SVGIG (reference sequence). V lost 1 base, J lost 4 bases, and 14 bases lay in between. This CDR3 contains 15 residues. The CDR3 protein is CAWSGFGTGGNTIYF. In DNA, the CDR3 is TGTGCCTGGAGTGGTTTCGGGACTGGAGGAAACACCATATATTTT.

This chain joins TRBV20-1 and TRBJ2-4, with TRBD2 matching 7 bases. The CDR3 extends over 11 amino acids. In germline, CDR1 is DFQATT, CDR2 SNEGSKA (reference sequence). V was clipped by 7 bases and J by 8 bases; unmatched bases: 5. The DNA for the CDR3 is TGCAGTGGGCGGGAGAACGACATTCAGTACTTC. Translation gives CSGRENDIQYF.

The gene calls are TRBV5-1 and TRBJ2-2; D unresolved. The V end lost 3 bases, the J end lost 4 bases, and 7 bases lay between the germline ends. Germline V gives CDR1 SGHRS, CDR2 YFSETQ. The CDR3 runs 13 residues. CDR3 amino acids: CASSSAGTGELFF. The CDR3 DNA is TGCGCCAGCAGCTCCGCCGGCACCGGGGAGCTGTTTTTT.

The rearrangement links TRBV6-6 to TRBJ2-3; 7 nucleotides line up with TRBD1. The CDR3 loop spans 15 amino acids. CDR1 MNHNY and CDR2 SVGAGI come from the germline V gene (reference sequence). Trimming at V came to 0 bases and at J to 1 base, leaving 1 base not matched to a gene. The CDR3 region has the DNA TGTGCCAGCAGTTACTCGGGGACAGGCACAGATACGCAGTATTTT. Protein sequence: CASSYSGTGTDTQYF.

This sequence joins TRBV7-9 and TRBJ2-3; a possible D gene is TRBD2 (5 bases). CDR1 is SEHNR, CDR2 FQNEAQ, per germline (reference sequence). This CDR3 has 18 residues. Between the trimmed V and J ends, which lost 7 bases and 6 bases, there was a span of 29 bases. CDR3 residues: CASTPRKAGGPPGDTQYF. The CDR3 DNA follows: TGTGCCAGCACCCCACGCAAGGCGGGCGGACCGCCGGGGGATACGCAGTATTTT.

This chain joins TRBV6-5 and TRBJ1-6; D remains ambiguous. The CDR3 is 13 residues long. V lost 7 bases and J 10 bases, leaving 14 bases between the germline ends. Germline CDR1 and CDR2: MNHEY and SVGAGI. CDR3 protein: CASNPTIGSPLHF. The CDR3 bases are TGTGCCAGCAATCCGACGATCGGGTCACCCCTCCACTTT.

This chain uses TRBV5-1 with TRBJ1-1; D is ambiguous. With 0 bases removed from V and 6 bases from J, the gap between germline ends came to 15 bases. The CDR3 is 15 amino acids. Germline CDR1 is SGHRS and CDR2 is YFSETQ. The DNA for the CDR3 is TGCGCCAGCAGCTTGGACCCCATCCTGGGCGCTGAAGCTTTCTTT. Protein sequence: CASSLDPILGAEAFF.

J is TRBJ2-7 and V is TRBV5-1; tentatively, D is TRBD1 (5 bases). V was cut by 0 bases and J by 5 bases, with 18 bases left in between. The CDR3 length is 16 residues. Germline V gene sequence: CDR1 SGHRS, CDR2 YFSETQ. CDR3 DNA: TGCGCCAGCAGCTTGGCCTCGACCCCCAGGGCCCACGAGCAGTACTTC. This sequence encodes CASSLASTPRAHEQYF.

The chain links TRBV7-8 to TRBJ2-2, with 8 bases identical to TRBD2. The CDR3 totals 13 residues. Trimming at V came to 10 bases and at J to 2 bases, leaving 3 bases not matched to a gene. Germline CDR1 SGHVS, CDR2 FQNEAQ. In DNA, the CDR3 is TGTGCCACCGGGAGGGATAACACCGGGGAGCTGTTTTTT. Translation gives CATGRDNTGELFF.

This chain uses TRBV5-4 with TRBJ2-2, with D maybe TRBD2 (5 bases). Germline CDR1 and CDR2: SGHNT and YYREEE (reference sequence). V dropped 0 bases and J dropped 2 bases, with 11 bases sitting between them. The CDR3 covers 16 residues. The CDR3 loop is CASSLESDSNTGELFF. Here the CDR3 DNA reads TGTGCCAGCAGCTTGGAGTCGGACTCCAACACCGGGGAGCTGTTTTTT. Looking up the rest from reference TRBV5-4 and TRBJ2-2 gives the full variable domain: ETGVTQSPTHLIKTRGQQVTLRCSSQSGHNTVSWYQQALGQGPQFIFQYYREEENGRGNFPPRFSGLQFPNYSSELNVNALELDDSALYLCASSLESDSNTGELFFGEGSRLTVL.

This clone has a handful of counts. J is TRBJ1-3 and V is TRBV28; D not certain. CDR3 length: 12 amino acids. V dropped 9 bases and J dropped 3 bases, with 9 bases sitting between them. The germline V gene has CDR1 MDHEN and CDR2 SYDVKM. The CDR3 is CASGRGGNTIYF. The CDR3 nucleotides read TGTGCCAGTGGTCGGGGTGGAAACACCATATATTTT.

This rearrangement joins TRBV7-8 to TRBJ1-2; D is unclear. Germline V gives CDR1 SGHVS, CDR2 FQNEAQ. V shed 0 bases and J shed 7 bases, with 9 bases lying between them. The CDR3 has 13 residues. Here the CDR3 reads CASSLAPESGYTF. In nucleotides, the CDR3 is TGTGCCAGCAGCTTAGCTCCCGAGAGTGGCTACACCTTC.

The chain couples TRBV2 to TRBJ2-7; 8 positions match TRBD1. Germline V CDR1 and CDR2: SNHLY, FYNNEI. V lost 3 bases to trimming and J lost 4 bases; unmatched junction nucleotides: 8. CDR3 length: 15 residues. CDR3 sequence: CASSDAGQGAYEQYF. CDR3 coding DNA: TGTGCCAGCAGTGACGCCGGGCAGGGGGCTTACGAGCAGTACTTC.

The rearrangement joins TRBV7-6 to TRBJ2-7; D possibly corresponds to TRBD1 (6 bases). Germline CDR1 is SGHVS and CDR2 is FNYEAQ. V was clipped by 5 bases and J by 6 bases, with 20 bases between them. The CDR3 runs to 15 residues. The CDR3 protein is CASSERTDRSSEQYF. The CDR3 DNA reads as TGTGCCAGCAGCGAGAGGACAGACCGTTCGTCCGAGCAGTACTTC.

This clone has only a few counts. Other DNA sequences within the sample encode an identical CDR3. The chain has TRBV7-2 and TRBJ2-1; D is perhaps TRBD1 (5 bases). Germline V CDR1 and CDR2: SGHTA, FQGNSA. V was cut by 1 base and J by 6 bases, with 10 bases left in between. There are 14 residues in the CDR3. CDR3 in amino acids: CASSLDQGRNEQFF. In DNA, the CDR3 is TGTGCCAGCAGCTTAGATCAGGGTCGCAATGAGCAGTTCTTC.

This clone was picked up one time. The chain couples TRBV13 to TRBJ2-1; 7 nucleotides align to TRBD2. The germline CDR1 and CDR2 sequences are PRHDT and FYEKMQ (reference sequence). Trimming took 6 bases from V and 9 from J; bases not matched to a gene: 17. The CDR3 is 16 residues long. CDR3 nucleotides: TGTGCCAGCAGTTTATCAACCGGGACTGGACTAGGTGAGCAGTTCTTC. The encoded protein is CASSLSTGTGLGEQFF.

V and J are TRBV6-5 and TRBJ1-2, with TRBD1 identical over 7 bases. J gave up 8 bases and V 6 bases, and 9 bases lay outside the gene matches. Looked up from germline, CDR1 is MNHEY and CDR2 is SVGAGI. The CDR3 sequence is 13 residues long. In DNA form, the CDR3 reads TGTGCCAGCAGAATCAACAGGGGTGAAGGCTACACCTTC. The encoded protein is CASRINRGEGYTF.

This clone occurred once. The V and J genes are TRBV30 and TRBJ2-1; TRBD2 aligns across 9 bases. The germline gives CDR1 GTSNPN, CDR2 SVGIG (reference sequence). The CDR3 loop spans 15 amino acids. The junction had 9 bases not matched to a gene; V was cut back by 0 bases and J by 9 bases. DNA of the CDR3: TGTGCCTGGAGTGTCCTGCGGGAGGGCCGTGTTGAGCAGTTCTTC. It specifies CAWSVLREGRVEQFF.

This clone has a handful of counts. This chain links TRBV19 with TRBJ2-1; D is possibly TRBD2 (5 bases). The CDR3 is 16 amino acids. Germline V lookup: CDR1 LNHDA, CDR2 SQIVND (reference sequence). V was cut by 6 bases and J by 0 bases, with 15 bases left in between. This CDR3 reads CASRESDYSSYNEQFF. The CDR3, as DNA: TGTGCCAGTAGAGAGAGTGACTACAGCTCCTACAATGAGCAGTTCTTC.

The chain joins TRBV7-2 to TRBJ1-3; D not certain. Germline V gene data show CDR1 as SGHTA and CDR2 as FQGNSA. The V gene lost 5 bases and the J gene lost 1 base, with 12 bases spanning the gap. This CDR3 has 15 residues. For the CDR3, the DNA is TGTGCCAGCAGCGAAGGACTCGGATCTGGAAACACCATATATTTT. This encodes CASSEGLGSGNTIYF.

The chain links TRBV1 to TRBJ2-6; no DNA check was done on the table's D call, TRBD1. TRBV1 is a pseudogene segment. The CDR3 has 19 amino acids. The chain's CDR3 is CTSRVKCLCTKSGANVLTF. CDR3 nucleotide sequence: TGCACCAGCAGGGTGAAGTGTTTGTGCACAAAGTCGGGGGCCAACGTCCTGACTTTC.